What follows is one TCR beta chain and its context. The antigen is undetermined. J was trimmed by 4 bases and V by 5 bases; bases with no gene match: 7. CDR1 and CDR2 from the germline V gene are MDHEN and SYDVKM. The CDR3 loop spans 15 amino acids. Produced via immunoSEQ multiplex PCR; TCRdb's table is partial and in-frame only. This table has about 81,000 clones, more than 85% appearing once. This specimen belongs to a study of T cell responses to AZD1222 COVID-19 vaccine. Whole-study findings and limits: The study found Spike-specific TCR breadth and depth rose after two AZD1222 doses. Sampling captured repertoires only after the peak T cell response. Nearly half of spike-specific TCRs reportedly go after variant regions that carry no mutations. The donor group comprised mostly white British people and more females; the analysis possibly underestimated clonal diversity.

The source was peripheral blood, collected 28 days after the second AZD1222 dose. The chain uses TRBV28 and TRBJ2-5; 10 bases agree with TRBD1. This receptor was identified in an adult who received the AZD1222 COVID-19 vaccine. The CDR3: CASSPLRTGGETQYF. For the CDR3, the DNA is TGTGCCAGCAGTCCCCTTCGGACAGGGGGAGAGACCCAGTACTTC.